This is a list of T cell receptor beta chains from one sample in a study of blood T cell repertoires in COVID-19. Only in-frame clones appear in the TCRdb table, and some are missing; sequencing was by immunoSEQ multiplex PCR. The data show tens of thousands of clones, 70% to 90% seen once. The sequenced sample was peripheral blood. The receptors derive from an older man with active or convalescent COVID-19. The CDR3 runs from the conserved cysteine through the conserved F or W.

v_call	j_call	cdr3_aa
TRBV9	TRBJ2-2	CASSPGGYTGELFF
TRBV29-1	TRBJ1-2	CSVVEGRVDPQGQANYGYTF
TRBV27	TRBJ1-4	CASSSLNSKEKLFF
TRBV5-8	TRBJ2-1	CASSLMTGVSSTEQFF
TRBV24-1	TRBJ2-2	CATSDSGQVHGELFF
TRBV30	TRBJ2-3	CAWSSGGSTDTQYF
TRBV7-9	TRBJ1-5	CASSPGQGDQPQHF
TRBV29-1	TRBJ2-3	CSVVGVISTDTQYF
TRBV4-3	TRBJ2-6	CASSQDHADIFSGANVLTF
TRBV19	TRBJ1-4	CASSITGQGPQREKLFF
TRBV27	TRBJ1-1	CASRADRGNTEAFF
TRBV5-6	TRBJ2-7	CASSLFAYEQYF
TRBV30	TRBJ1-5	CAWSEGGDLNQPQHF
TRBV29-1	TRBJ1-1	CSAWTGNTEAFF
TRBV27	TRBJ1-2	CASSLSSGGHYGYTF
TRBV6-6	TRBJ2-3	CASSAGGSGDTQYF
TRBV2	TRBJ1-2	CASLLGQGESGYTF
TRBV4-1	TRBJ2-2	CASSQAVLAGAGTGELFF
TRBV7-9	TRBJ1-1	CASSTNQGFRAFF
TRBV3-1/TRBV3-2	TRBJ2-1	CASTSWQGSGEQFF
TRBV5-4	TRBJ2-3	CASSSQGLAGSDTQYF
TRBV4-3	TRBJ1-3	CASSQAQARATAIYF
TRBV28	TRBJ2-1	CASSLDPTGNEQFF
TRBV4-3	TRBJ1-6	CASSQVARTGDSPLHF
TRBV7-2	TRBJ2-7	CASSPGTSGGPSYEQYF
TRBV18	TRBJ1-1	CASSPTTGAEAFF
TRBV5-1	TRBJ2-7	CASAFTGIPTDEQYF
TRBV5-8	TRBJ1-2	CASSFRANYGYTF
TRBV4-2	TRBJ1-6	CASSQTQSSYNSPLHF
TRBV10-3	TRBJ1-1	CAIEPGHREDAGTEAFF
TRBV7-9	TRBJ2-1	CASSLANNEQFF
TRBV24-1	TRBJ2-2	CATSAGAPGELFF
TRBV29-1	TRBJ2-1	CSVELQGIGASEQFF
TRBV9	TRBJ1-2	CASSDPSRTGGAYGYTF
TRBV7-8	TRBJ1-2	CASSQTGDDYGYTF
TRBV6-5	TRBJ1-2	CASSYGTPNNYGYTF
TRBV6-4	TRBJ2-5	CASSRDRGLWETQYF
TRBV3-1/TRBV3-2	TRBJ1-4	CASSHNRDGGEKLFF
TRBV27	TRBJ1-1	CASSLSRYTEAFF
TRBV6-6	TRBJ1-4	CASSSPGSQEELFF
TRBV15	TRBJ1-1	CATSRVGREGAFF
TRBV9	TRBJ2-6	CASSVGRAIRAGANVLTF
TRBV12-3/TRBV12-4	TRBJ1-2	CASSPTAYYGYTF
TRBV3-1/TRBV3-2	TRBJ2-3	CASSPRDSTSQYF
TRBV12-3/TRBV12-4	TRBJ1-2	CASSLGGPYGYTF
TRBV27	TRBJ1-1	CASSLGTKYAEAFF
TRBV14	TRBJ2-3	CASSHRRQGITDTQYF